One sample yielded the 22 T cell receptor beta chains listed below, sequenced in a study of T cell responses to AZD1222 COVID-19 vaccine. The assay was immunoSEQ multiplex PCR, and TCRdb's table has in-frame clones only and misses some. The table includes under 70,000 clones, 80% detected once. The sequencing used peripheral blood, collected 28 days after the second AZD1222 dose. The receptors originated from an adult who received the AZD1222 COVID-19 vaccine.

This chain connects TRBV7-2 to TRBJ1-5, with D tentatively TRBD1 (5 bases). V was shortened by 6 bases and J by 2 bases, with 23 bases between the two germline ends. CDR3 length equals 18 residues. Germline CDR1 and CDR2: SGHTA and FQGNSA. The CDR3 region is CASSPLPAGGEGNQPQHF. The CDR3 nucleotides are TGTGCCAGCAGTCCCCTACCCGCGGGGGGGGAGGGCAATCAGCCCCAGCATTTT.

The chain recombines TRBV11-2 with TRBJ2-1; D possibly matches TRBD1 or TRBD2 (5 bases each). The CDR3 sequence is 16 residues long. Trimming removed 1 base from V and 8 bases from J, with 18 bases in between. Per the germline V gene, CDR1 is SGHAT and CDR2 is FQNNGV. The CDR3: CASSLGSGTAPYEQFF. Written as DNA, the CDR3 is TGTGCCAGCAGCTTAGGGTCTGGGACGGCACCCTATGAGCAGTTCTTC.

CDR3 amino acids: CASSESTYGQGIHEQFF. In DNA form, the CDR3 reads TGCGCCAGCAGTGAGTCGACCTACGGACAGGGGATACATGAGCAGTTCTTC. The rearrangement joins TRBV10-1 to TRBJ2-1; 9 nucleotides agree with TRBD1. The CDR3 covers 17 residues. The germline V gene has CDR1 WNHNN and CDR2 SYGVQD (reference sequence). Germline trimming cut 0 bases from V and 8 bases from J; bases unmatched to any gene: 11.

The CDR3 protein is CASSDGWGAEAFF. CDR3 sequence (DNA): TGTGCCAGCAGCGATGGATGGGGAGCTGAAGCTTTCTTT. The rearrangement joins TRBV3-1 (or the pseudogene TRBV3-2) to TRBJ1-1; D is ambiguous. V lost 5 bases and J lost 6, with 13 bases in between. The CDR3 spans 13 residues. The germline V gene has CDR1 LGHDT and CDR2 YNNKEL (reference sequence).

The CDR3 coding sequence is TGTGCCAGCAGCTTAGATGGTAGCAATCAGCCCCAGCATTTT. Protein sequence: CASSLDGSNQPQHF. The rearrangement links TRBV11-2 to TRBJ1-5, with no clear D. The CDR3 spans 14 residues. V lost 0 bases and J lost 0, with 3 bases in between. Germline V gene data show CDR1 as SGHAT and CDR2 as FQNNGV.

V and J are TRBV9 and TRBJ1-3; possible D gene TRBD1, 5 bases. This CDR3 comprises 16 residues. Germline values: CDR1 SGDLS, CDR2 YYNGEE. V lost 3 bases, J lost 0 bases, and 13 bases lay in between. The CDR3 DNA sequence: TGTGCCAGCAGCGCCTTTGACAGTCGCTCTGGAAACACCATATATTTT. Its translation is CASSAFDSRSGNTIYF.

This clone was seen a single time. V and J are TRBV7-9 and TRBJ2-3, with a tentative D call TRBD2 (7 bases). CDR1 is SEHNR and CDR2 is FQNEAQ in the germline V gene (reference sequence). The CDR3 loop spans 16 amino acids. Trimming removed 5 bases at V and 0 bases at J, with 15 bases between. The CDR3 nucleotides read TGTGCCAGCAGCCGGGGGGCAGAGGGTAGCACAGATACGCAGTATTTT. This encodes CASSRGAEGSTDTQYF.

V usage is TRBV5-1 and J usage is TRBJ2-2; D is unclear. The germline V gene has CDR1 SGHRS and CDR2 YFSETQ. V lost 1 base and J 7 bases, leaving 5 bases between the germline ends. The CDR3 runs 12 residues. The CDR3 region has the DNA TGCGCCAGCAGCTTGATTGGCGGGGAGCTGTTTTTT. Amino acids: CASSLIGGELFF.

The chain combines TRBV6-5 with TRBJ1-1; possible D gene TRBD1, 6 bases. This CDR3 comprises 14 residues. CDR1 MNHEY and CDR2 SVGAGI come from the germline V gene. V was cut by 5 bases and J by 1 base, with 11 bases left in between. CDR3 sequence (DNA): TGTGCCAGCAGTAGGACAGCAAGGAACACTGAAGCTTTCTTT. Translating it yields CASSRTARNTEAFF.

V is TRBV19 and J is TRBJ1-2; 12 bases line up with TRBD1. The CDR3 totals 13 residues. V gave up 8 bases and J gave up 3 bases; unmatched junction bases: 1. Germline V gene sequence: CDR1 LNHDA, CDR2 SQIVND (reference sequence). Here the CDR3 DNA reads TGTGCCAGTGGGGACAGGGGGCACTATGGCTACACCTTC. This sequence encodes CASGDRGHYGYTF.

The rearrangement links TRBV23-1 to TRBJ2-1; tentative D call: TRBD2 (6 bases). TRBV23-1 is known as an ORF, though its function is uncertain. V was clipped by 0 bases and J by 5 bases, with 11 bases between them. The CDR3 length is 15 residues. The CDR3 protein is CASSQSPGVDNEQFF. The CDR3 DNA reads TGCGCCAGCAGTCAATCCCCGGGAGTGGACAATGAGCAGTTCTTC.

The chain carries TRBV10-1 and TRBJ1-6; D ambiguous. This CDR3 comprises 12 residues. V lost 4 bases to trimming and J lost 5 bases, with 3 bases between them. Per germline, CDR1 WNHNN and CDR2 SYGVQD (reference sequence). CDR3 region: CASSGDNSPLHF. Here the CDR3 DNA reads TGCGCCAGCAGTGGAGATAATTCACCCCTCCACTTT.

The chain links TRBV29-1 to TRBJ2-3; D is ambiguous. CDR1 is SQVTM and CDR2 is ANQGSEA in the germline V gene. V shed 5 bases and J shed 6 bases, with 12 bases lying between them. This CDR3 comprises 12 residues. The CDR3 DNA reads as TGCAGCGTTTCCGACCCCGCCGATACGCAGTATTTT. Translation gives CSVSDPADTQYF.

The chain is built from TRBV3-1 (or the pseudogene TRBV3-2) and TRBJ1-5; D gene unclear. CDR3 length equals 14 residues. CDR1 and CDR2 (germline): LGHDT, YNNKEL (reference sequence). Trimming left V 4 bases short and J 1 base short, with 8 bases between. The DNA of the CDR3 is TGTGCCAGCAGCCTACTCGGGAGCAATCAGCCCCAGCATTTT. Encoded protein: CASSLLGSNQPQHF.

V is TRBV7-3 and J is TRBJ2-2; perhaps D is TRBD1 or TRBD2 (5 bases each). The CDR3 has 14 residues. V was cut by 5 bases and J by 4 bases, with 11 bases left in between. Germline CDR1 is SGHTA and CDR2 is FQGTGA. The CDR3 nucleotides read TGTGCCAGCAGCGTCGGGACCGTCACCGGGGAGCTGTTTTTT. Its translation: CASSVGTVTGELFF.

The chain links TRBV7-8 to TRBJ2-7, with 9 bases lining up with TRBD2. V shed 1 base and J 4 bases; nucleotides not matched to a gene: 5. CDR3 length equals 15 residues. Germline V gene sequence: CDR1 SGHVS, CDR2 FQNEAQ. The CDR3 DNA is TGTGCCAGCAGCTTAGTCCGGACTAGCGAGTACGAGCAGTACTTC. This codes for CASSLVRTSEYEQYF.

The chain has TRBV3-1 (or the pseudogene TRBV3-2) and TRBJ2-2; 10 bases match TRBD1. This CDR3 has 15 amino acids. The J segment lost 5 bases and the V segment lost 3 bases, leaving 3 bases of the junction unmatched. Germline assignment: CDR1 LGHDT and CDR2 YNNKEL (reference sequence). The CDR3 spells CASSHGDRGTGELFF. The CDR3 DNA is TGTGCCAGCAGCCATGGGGACAGGGGTACCGGGGAGCTGTTTTTT.

By sample fraction, this clone is medium-sized (0.01 to 0.1%). The rearrangement joins TRBV5-4 to TRBJ2-2; no definite D call. Germline CDR1 reads SGHNT; CDR2 reads YYREEE (reference sequence). The germline V and J ends were trimmed by 0 bases and 6 bases, with 6 bases remaining between them. This CDR3 contains 13 residues. The CDR3 DNA reads TGTGCCAGCAGCTTGGCCCAACCCGGGGAGCTGTTTTTT. This translates into CASSLAQPGELFF.

This clone was found a few times. The chain has TRBV28 and TRBJ1-1; D is possibly TRBD1 (5 bases). CDR1 and CDR2 (germline): MDHEN, SYDVKM. This CDR3 has 14 amino acids. The V and J ends lost 3 bases and 3 bases respectively, with 11 bases between them. The CDR3, as DNA: TGTGCCAGCAGTTTCGGGGCTGTGGACACTGAAGCTTTCTTT. This codes for CASSFGAVDTEAFF.

This clone was counted a few times. The J gene is TRBJ1-5, the V gene TRBV24-1, with TRBD1 identical over 8 bases. J gave up 5 bases and V 5 bases, and 10 bases lay outside the gene matches. The CDR3 runs to 16 residues. Germline CDR1 and CDR2: KGHDR and SFDVKD. This CDR3 is CATSGPDRGLHQPQHF. CDR3 sequence (DNA): TGTGCCACCAGTGGACCCGACAGGGGCCTTCATCAGCCCCAGCATTTT.

J is TRBJ2-1 and V is TRBV3-1 (or the pseudogene TRBV3-2), with 9 bases aligning to TRBD2. This CDR3 is 15 amino acids long. V shed 1 base, J shed 4 bases, and the junction held 2 bases outside the gene matches. Germline CDR1 and CDR2: LGHDT and YNNKEL (reference sequence). The CDR3 sequence: CASSQVAGAYNEQFF. The CDR3 DNA reads TGTGCCAGCAGCCAAGTAGCGGGGGCGTACAATGAGCAGTTCTTC.

The CDR3 is CASSYSGGYNEQFF. The CDR3 DNA follows: TGTGCCAGCAGTTACTCCGGGGGGTATAATGAGCAGTTCTTC. The rearrangement uses TRBV6-6 and TRBJ2-1, with 7 bases identical to TRBD2. This CDR3 comprises 14 residues. Unmatched junction bases numbered 3, after V lost 0 bases and J lost 7 bases. Looked up from germline, CDR1 is MNHNY and CDR2 is SVGAGI (reference sequence).